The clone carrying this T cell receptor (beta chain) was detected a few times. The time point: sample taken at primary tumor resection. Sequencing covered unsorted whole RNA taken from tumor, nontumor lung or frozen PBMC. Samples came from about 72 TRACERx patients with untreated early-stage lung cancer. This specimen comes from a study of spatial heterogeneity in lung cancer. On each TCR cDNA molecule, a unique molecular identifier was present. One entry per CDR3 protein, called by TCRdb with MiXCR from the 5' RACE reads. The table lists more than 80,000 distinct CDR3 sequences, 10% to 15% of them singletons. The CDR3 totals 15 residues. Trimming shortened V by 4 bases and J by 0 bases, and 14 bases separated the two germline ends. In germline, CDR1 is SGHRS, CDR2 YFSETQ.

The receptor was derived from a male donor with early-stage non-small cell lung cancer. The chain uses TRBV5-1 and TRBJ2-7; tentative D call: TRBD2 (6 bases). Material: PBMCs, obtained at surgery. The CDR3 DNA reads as TGCGCCAGCAGCCCGCGGGACTCAAGCTCCTACGAGCAGTACTTC. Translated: CASSPRDSSSYEQYF.